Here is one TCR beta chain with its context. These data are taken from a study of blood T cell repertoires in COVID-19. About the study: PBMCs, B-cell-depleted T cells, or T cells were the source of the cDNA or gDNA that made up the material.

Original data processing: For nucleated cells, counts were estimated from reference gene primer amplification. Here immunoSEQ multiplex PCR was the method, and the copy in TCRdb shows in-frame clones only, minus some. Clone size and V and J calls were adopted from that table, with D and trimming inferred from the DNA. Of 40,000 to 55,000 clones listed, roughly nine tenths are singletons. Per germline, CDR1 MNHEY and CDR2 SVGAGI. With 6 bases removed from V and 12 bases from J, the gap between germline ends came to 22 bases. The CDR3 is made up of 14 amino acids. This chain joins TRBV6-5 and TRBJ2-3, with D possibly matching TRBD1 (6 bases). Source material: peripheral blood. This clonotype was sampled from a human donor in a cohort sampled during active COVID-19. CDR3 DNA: TGTGCCAGCAGAGGGGTAAACAGGGATCACGGTCAGTATTTT. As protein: CASRGVNRDHGQYF.